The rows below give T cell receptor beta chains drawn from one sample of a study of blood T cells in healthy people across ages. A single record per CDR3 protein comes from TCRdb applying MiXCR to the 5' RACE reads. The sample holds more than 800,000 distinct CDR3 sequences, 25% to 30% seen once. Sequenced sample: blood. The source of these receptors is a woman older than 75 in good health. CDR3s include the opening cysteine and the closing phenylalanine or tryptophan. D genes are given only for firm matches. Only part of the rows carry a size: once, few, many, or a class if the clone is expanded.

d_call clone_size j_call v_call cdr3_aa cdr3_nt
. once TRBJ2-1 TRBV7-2 CASSLGGGLRTREQFF TGTGCCAGCAGCTTAGGAGGCGGTTTGCGGACCCGAGAGCAGTTCTTC
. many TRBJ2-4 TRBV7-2 CASSLDGRLAKNIQYF TGTGCCAGCAGCTTAGACGGCAGACTAGCCAAAAACATTCAGTACTTC
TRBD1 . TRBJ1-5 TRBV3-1 CAGSQGGQGAYSNQPQHF TGTGCCGGCAGCCAAGGGGGGCAGGGGGCTTATAGCAATCAGCCCCAGCATTTT
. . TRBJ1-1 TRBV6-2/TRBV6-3 CASSSYSTVPKAFF TGTGCCAGCAGTTCCTATTCGACAGTCCCTAAAGCTTTCTTT
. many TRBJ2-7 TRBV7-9 CASSLIGGFGGRNEQYF TGTGCCAGCAGCTTAATCGGTGGTTTTGGGGGGCGGAACGAGCAGTACTTC
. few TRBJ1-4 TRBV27 CASRRKSGGRFDEKLFF TGTGCCAGCAGACGTAAGAGTGGGGGGCGGTTCGATGAAAAACTGTTTTTT
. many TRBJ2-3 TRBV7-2 CASSLATSTDTQYF TGTGCCAGCAGCTTAGCGACCTCCACAGATACGCAGTATTTT
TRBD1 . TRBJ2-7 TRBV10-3 CAISGSAGTGVAIYEQYF TGTGCCATCAGCGGTTCCGCCGGGACAGGGGTTGCTATCTACGAGCAGTACTTC
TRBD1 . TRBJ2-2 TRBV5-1 CASSSGQGRNTGELFF TGCGCCAGCAGCTCGGGACAGGGCAGGAACACCGGGGAGCTGTTTTTT
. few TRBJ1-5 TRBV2 CASSEFGQSNQPQHF TGTGCCAGCAGTGAATTTGGGCAGAGCAATCAGCCCCAGCATTTT
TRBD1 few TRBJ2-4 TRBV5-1 CASSIGQGANIQYF TGCGCCAGCAGCATAGGACAGGGGGCAAACATTCAGTACTTC
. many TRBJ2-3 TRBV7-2 CASSRRITDTQYF TGTGCCAGCAGCCGGAGGATTACAGATACGCAGTATTTT
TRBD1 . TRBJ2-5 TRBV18 CASSPPRTGQETQYF TGTGCCAGCTCACCACCCAGGACAGGCCAAGAGACCCAGTACTTC
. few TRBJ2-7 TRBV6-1 CASSEAYYEQYF TGTGCCAGCAGTGAAGCCTACTACGAGCAGTACTTC
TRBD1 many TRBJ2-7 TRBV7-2 CASSSQGARLNEQYF TGTGCCAGCAGCTCGCAGGGGGCCCGATTGAACGAGCAGTACTTC
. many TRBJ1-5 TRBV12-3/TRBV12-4 CASSLGWRGHNQPQHF TGTGCCAGCAGTTTAGGGTGGAGGGGCCACAATCAGCCCCAGCATTTT
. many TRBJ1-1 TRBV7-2 CASSLLGTAAFF TGTGCCAGCAGCTTACTCGGGACGGCCGCTTTCTTT